Listed below are T cell receptor beta chains from one sample, sequenced in a study of beta chain features in type 1 diabetes. Using immunoSEQ multiplex PCR, the repertoire was profiled, and TCRdb retains in-frame clones only, with some absent. The sample lists about 360,000 clones, roughly 13% seen once, with roughly 0.017% in the top ten. Sequenced material: naive CD4+ T cells from blood. The receptors were sampled from a man between 18 and 29 years old in good health. Both conserved end residues are part of each CDR3. The order of the fields is V gene, J gene, D gene, clone size, CDR3 protein, CDR3 DNA. The D gene is left open where the match is weak. The size entry is marked missing in some rows and otherwise reads once, few, many or a size class.

>TRBV6-6|TRBJ2-7|TRBD2|few
CASKSLAGSAEQYF
TGTGCCAGCAAATCACTAGCGGGGAGCGCTGAGCAGTACTTC
>TRBV20-1|TRBJ2-4|TRBD1|few
CSAGQGDIQYF
TGCAGTGCAGGACAGGGAGACATTCAGTACTTC
>TRBV11-2|TRBJ1-2|.|.
CASSTSGGLYGYTF
TGTGCCAGCAGCACTAGTGGGGGCCTCTATGGCTACACCTTC
>TRBV28|TRBJ1-2|.|few
CASSVTRSVYGYTF
TGTGCCAGCAGCGTTACGAGGAGCGTGTATGGCTACACCTTC
>TRBV11-3|TRBJ2-5|.|.
CASSFIPGQQETQYF
TGTGCCAGCAGCTTTATTCCGGGACAACAAGAGACCCAGTACTTC
>TRBV29-1|TRBJ2-7|TRBD2|few
CSVGWTSGRAGLEQYF
TGCAGCGTTGGCTGGACTAGCGGGAGGGCCGGTCTCGAGCAGTACTTC
>TRBV28|TRBJ1-1|TRBD1|.
CASTSGQGSTEAFF
TGTGCCAGCACCTCCGGACAGGGAAGCACTGAAGCTTTCTTT
>TRBV5-1|TRBJ1-1|TRBD1|.
CASSFTGANTEAFF
TGCGCCAGCAGCTTTACAGGGGCCAACACTGAAGCTTTCTTT
>TRBV18|TRBJ1-1|.|.
CASSPQEGWTEAFF
TGTGCCAGCTCACCACAGGAGGGTTGGACTGAAGCTTTCTTT
>TRBV18|TRBJ2-7|TRBD2|.
CASSSGLADGYEQYF
TGTGCCAGCTCCTCTGGACTAGCGGACGGCTACGAGCAGTACTTC
>TRBV7-3|TRBJ1-2|.|few
CASSPRPRDGYTF
TGTGCCAGCAGCCCCCGACCCCGGGATGGCTACACCTTC
>TRBV4-3|TRBJ1-6|.|.
CASSQVSGNSPLHF
TGCGCCAGCAGCCAAGTTAGCGGGAATTCACCCCTCCACTTT
>TRBV9|TRBJ2-5|TRBD1|few
CASSHSGQGEETQYF
TGTGCCAGCAGCCATTCGGGACAGGGAGAAGAGACCCAGTACTTC
>TRBV7-2|TRBJ1-2|.|few
CASSSGENYGYTF
TGTGCCAGCAGCTCGGGAGAAAACTATGGCTACACCTTC
>TRBV9|TRBJ1-5|.|.
CASSVGTGNQPQHF
TGTGCCAGCAGCGTAGGGACGGGGAATCAGCCCCAGCATTTT
>TRBV6-5|TRBJ2-7|.|few
CASSYSQGEQYF
TGTGCCAGCAGTTACTCTCAGGGCGAGCAGTACTTC